These 9 T cell receptor beta chains originate from one sample sequenced in a study of T cells expressing NK-cell markers. With the 5' RACE reads reprocessed, TCRdb shows one record per CDR3 protein and no DNA. The sample's table shows about 430,000 distinct CDR3 sequences. The source material was blood T cells: a sorted CD56 or NKG2C T cell subset, CD4+ or CD8+ T cells, or bulk PBMC T cells (not recorded which). These TCRs come from a woman between 45 and 60 years old in good health.

The rearrangement links TRBV5-1 to TRBJ2-1. Germline CDR1 reads SGHRS; CDR2 reads YFSETQ. The CDR3 runs 13 residues. The CDR3 region is CASSLLSADEQFF.

This chain joins TRBV24-1 and TRBJ2-3; TCRdb lists TRBD2, though no DNA is available to test this call. This CDR3 comprises 17 residues. Germline loops: CDR1 KGHDR, CDR2 SFDVKD. CDR3 loop: CATSDPGTSGRGAAQYF.

The chain employs TRBV10-2 and TRBJ2-7; TCRdb's D call, TRBD1, is unchecked because there is no DNA. This CDR3 has 14 amino acids. Germline assignment: CDR1 WSHSY and CDR2 SAAADI. The CDR3 region is CASSAGDIEYEQYF.

The rearrangement links TRBV6-1 to TRBJ1-5. In germline, CDR1 is MNHNS, CDR2 SASEGT. The CDR3 is 14 residues long. The CDR3 sequence is CATKEPYSNQPQHF.

The CDR3 sequence is CASSEKSEQFF. This chain links TRBV18 with TRBJ2-1; TCRdb outputs TRBD2, but without DNA this stays unchecked. This CDR3 has 11 amino acids. From germline, CDR1 is KGHSH and CDR2 LQKENI.

The J gene is TRBJ2-3, the V gene TRBV28; the TCRdb call, TRBD1, lacks DNA for checking. The CDR3 consists of 13 residues. Germline CDR1 reads MDHEN; CDR2 reads SYDVKM. CDR3 amino acids: CASRGGRTDTQYF. Variable domain in full (rest from reference TRBV28 and TRBJ2-3): DVKVTQSSRYLVKRTGEKVFLECVQDMDHENMFWYRQDPGLGLRLIYFSYDVKMKEKGDIPEGYSVSREKKERFSLILESASTNQTSMYLCASRGGRTDTQYFGPGTRLTVL.

V is TRBV4-1 and J is TRBJ2-2; lacking DNA, the TRBD2 call made by TCRdb goes unchecked. This CDR3 is built from 15 residues. The germline V gene encodes CDR1 MGHRA and CDR2 YSYEKL. CDR3 region: CASSRGIANTGELFF.

The chain carries TRBV7-9 and TRBJ1-2; TCRdb outputs TRBD1, but without DNA this stays unchecked. The germline V gene has CDR1 SEHNR and CDR2 FQNEAQ (reference sequence). This CDR3 is 12 amino acids long. The CDR3 reads CASSFEGDGYTF.

J is TRBJ2-7 and V is TRBV12-3 or TRBV12-4; as DNA is missing, the TRBD2 call by TCRdb cannot be tested. The CDR3 totals 18 residues. CDR3 sequence reads: CASSLIGRFPAGGYEQYF.